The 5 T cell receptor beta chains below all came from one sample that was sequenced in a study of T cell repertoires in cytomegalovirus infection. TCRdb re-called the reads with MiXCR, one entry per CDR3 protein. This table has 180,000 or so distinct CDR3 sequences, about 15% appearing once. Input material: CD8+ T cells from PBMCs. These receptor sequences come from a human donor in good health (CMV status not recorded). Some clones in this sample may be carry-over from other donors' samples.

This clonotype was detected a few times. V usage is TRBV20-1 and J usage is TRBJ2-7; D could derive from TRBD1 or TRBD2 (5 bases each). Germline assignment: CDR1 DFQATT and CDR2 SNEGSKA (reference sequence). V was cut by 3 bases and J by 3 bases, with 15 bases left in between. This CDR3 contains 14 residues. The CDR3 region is CSARSRDRFYEQYF. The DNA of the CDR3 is TGCAGTGCTAGGAGCCGGGACCGCTTCTACGAGCAGTACTTC.

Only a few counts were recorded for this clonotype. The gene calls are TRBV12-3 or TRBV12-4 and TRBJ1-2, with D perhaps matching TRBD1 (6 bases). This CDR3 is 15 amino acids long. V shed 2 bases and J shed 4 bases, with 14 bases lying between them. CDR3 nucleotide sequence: TGTGCCAGCAGTTTACTCGCAGGGGCACGCTATGGCTACACCTTC. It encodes CASSLLAGARYGYTF.

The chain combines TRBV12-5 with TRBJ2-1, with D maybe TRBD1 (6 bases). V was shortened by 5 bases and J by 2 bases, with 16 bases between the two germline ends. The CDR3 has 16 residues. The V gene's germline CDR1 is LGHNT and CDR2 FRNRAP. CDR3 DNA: TGTGCTAGTGGTACCACGGACAGCTGGCCCTACAATGAGCAGTTCTTC. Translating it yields CASGTTDSWPYNEQFF.

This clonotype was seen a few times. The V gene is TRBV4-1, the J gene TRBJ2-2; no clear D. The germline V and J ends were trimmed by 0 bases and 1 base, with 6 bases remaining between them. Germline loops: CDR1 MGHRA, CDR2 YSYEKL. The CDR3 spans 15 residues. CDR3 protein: CASSQDPENTGELFF. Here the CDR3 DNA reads TGCGCCAGCAGCCAAGATCCGGAGAACACCGGGGAGCTGTTTTTT.

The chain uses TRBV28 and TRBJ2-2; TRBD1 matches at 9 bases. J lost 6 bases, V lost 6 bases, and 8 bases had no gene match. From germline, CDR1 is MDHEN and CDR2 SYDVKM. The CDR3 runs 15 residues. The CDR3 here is CASSAGQGFSGELFF. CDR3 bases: TGTGCCAGCAGCGCCGGACAGGGGTTCTCCGGGGAGCTGTTTTTT.